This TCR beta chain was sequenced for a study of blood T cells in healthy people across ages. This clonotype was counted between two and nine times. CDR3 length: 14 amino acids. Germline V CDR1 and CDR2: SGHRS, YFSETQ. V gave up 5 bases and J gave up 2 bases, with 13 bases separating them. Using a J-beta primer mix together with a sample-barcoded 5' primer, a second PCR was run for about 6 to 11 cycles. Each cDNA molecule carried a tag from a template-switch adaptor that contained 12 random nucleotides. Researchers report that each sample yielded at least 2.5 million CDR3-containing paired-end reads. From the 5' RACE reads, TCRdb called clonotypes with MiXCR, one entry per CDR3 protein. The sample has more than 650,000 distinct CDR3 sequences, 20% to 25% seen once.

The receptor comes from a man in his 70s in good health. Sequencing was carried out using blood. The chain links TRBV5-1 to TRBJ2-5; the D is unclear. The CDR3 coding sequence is TGCGCCAGCAGTTCCGACCAGTTACAAGAGACCCAGTACTTC. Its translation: CASSSDQLQETQYF.